The 11 T cell receptor beta chains reported below all come from one sample, sequenced in a study of T cell changes during pregnancy in multiple sclerosis. The protocol was immunoSEQ multiplex PCR, while the TCRdb copy is restricted to in-frame clones and leaves out a portion. The repertoire holds about 70,000 clones, with roughly 94% as singletons. The starting material was peripheral blood, obtained in the third trimester of pregnancy. These receptors were collected from a female donor with multiple sclerosis, enrolled in a pregnancy study.

As DNA, the CDR3 is TGTGCCAGCAGCGTCCCATTCGACAGCACCCTGGGGATCTCTGGAAACACCATATATTTT. Translating it yields CASSVPFDSTLGISGNTIYF. The rearrangement uses TRBV9 and TRBJ1-3; weak D call: TRBD1 (5 bases). This CDR3 contains 20 residues. Germline CDR1 reads SGDLS; CDR2 reads YYNGEE. V dropped 2 bases and J dropped 0 bases, with 24 bases sitting between them.

DNA for the CDR3: TGTGCCAGCAGCCCCGACAGGTTGGTCTATGGCTACACCTTC. Translation: CASSPDRLVYGYTF. The J gene is TRBJ1-2, the V gene TRBV7-8; a possible D gene is TRBD1 (6 bases). Germline values: CDR1 SGHVS, CDR2 FQNEAQ. Trimming removed 5 bases at V and 4 bases at J, with 14 bases between. The CDR3 covers 14 residues. The full variable domain, in which reference TRBV7-8 and TRBJ1-2 provide the parts outside the CDR3, is GAGVSQSPRYKVAKRGQDVALRCDPISGHVSLFWYQQALGQGPEFLTYFQNEAQLDKSGLPSDRFFAERPEGSVSTLKIQRTQQEDSAVYLCASSPDRLVYGYTFGSGTRLTVV.

For this clone: Other DNA sequences in the sample encode the same CDR3. The chain is built from TRBV7-2 and TRBJ1-5; D gene uncertain. V was clipped by 0 bases and J by 1 base, with 4 bases between them. The CDR3 contains 14 residues. The V gene's germline CDR1 is SGHTA and CDR2 FQGNSA. CDR3 nucleotide sequence: TGTGCCAGCAGCTTAGCGCGGAGCAATCAGCCCCAGCATTTT. It yields the protein CASSLARSNQPQHF. Using reference TRBV7-2 and TRBJ1-5 for the parts outside the CDR3, the full variable domain is GAGVSQSPSNKVTEKGKDVELRCDPISGHTALYWYRQSLGQGLEFLIYFQGNSAPDKSGLPSDRFSAERTGGSVSTLTIQRTQQEDSAVYLCASSLARSNQPQHFGDGTRLSIL.

This chain connects TRBV7-2 to TRBJ1-5, with a tentative D call TRBD1 (6 bases). From germline, CDR1 is SGHTA and CDR2 FQGNSA. The CDR3 totals 16 residues. Trimming cost V 2 bases and J 3 bases, with 14 bases left between them. The CDR3 is CASSLRRSGVNQPQHF. CDR3 DNA: TGTGCCAGCAGCTTAAGACGGTCAGGGGTCAATCAGCCCCAGCATTTT.

This clone occurred once. The rearrangement uses TRBV7-9 and TRBJ2-7, with a possible D match to TRBD2 (6 bases). Germline assignment: CDR1 SEHNR and CDR2 FQNEAQ (reference sequence). The germline V and J ends were trimmed by 1 base and 5 bases, with 6 bases remaining between them. This CDR3 contains 12 residues. The DNA for the CDR3 is TGTGCCAGCAGCTTAGGCGGGGACGAGCAGTACTTC. Translating it yields CASSLGGDEQYF.

The chain employs TRBV6-5 and TRBJ2-7, with TRBD1 matching over 7 bases. Trimming removed 2 bases from V and 3 bases from J; junction bases left unmatched: 1. Germline V gene lookup returns CDR1 MNHEY and CDR2 SVGAGI. There are 13 residues in the CDR3. The CDR3 bases are TGTGCCAGCAGTTACGGGACAGTCTACGAGCAGTACTTC. The encoded protein is CASSYGTVYEQYF.

The chain uses TRBV12-5 and TRBJ1-1, with 7 bases identical to TRBD1. Germline assignment: CDR1 LGHNT and CDR2 FRNRAP. CDR3 length equals 15 residues. The V segment lost 2 bases and the J segment 4 bases; nucleotides outside the gene matches: 7. CDR3 amino acids: CASGLTGVQVTEAFF. The CDR3, as DNA: TGTGCTAGTGGTTTGACAGGGGTTCAGGTCACTGAAGCTTTCTTT.

The rearrangement uses TRBV6-4 and TRBJ2-3; 7 bases align to TRBD2. Germline CDR1 MRHNA, CDR2 SNTAGT. The trim removed 7 bases at V and 0 bases at J, leaving 10 bases unmatched. The CDR3 runs 16 residues. The CDR3 region is CASTPLAEKSTDTQYF. As DNA, the CDR3 is TGTGCCAGCACCCCTCTAGCGGAGAAAAGCACAGATACGCAGTATTTT.

The count of this clone is one. This chain links TRBV19 with TRBJ2-5; 8 bases are a match to TRBD2. The CDR3 has 13 residues. The ends lost 7 bases at V and 5 bases at J; junction bases unmatched: 6. Germline loops: CDR1 LNHDA, CDR2 SQIVND (reference sequence). The CDR3 region has the DNA TGTGCCAGTACCAGCGGGGGTCAGGAGACCCAGTACTTC. It specifies CASTSGGQETQYF.

The chain links TRBV6-5 to TRBJ2-4, with D possibly matching TRBD1 (5 bases). CDR3 length: 15 amino acids. Between the trimmed V and J ends, which lost 4 bases and 2 bases, there was a span of 12 bases. Germline assignment: CDR1 MNHEY and CDR2 SVGAGI. This chain's CDR3 is CASSWNRKSKNIQYF. The CDR3, as DNA: TGTGCCAGCAGTTGGAACAGGAAATCCAAAAACATTCAGTACTTC.

This clone was seen a few times. CDR3 loop: CASRDSTNGDTGELFF. The DNA of the CDR3 is TGCGCCAGCAGAGATAGCACGAACGGGGACACCGGGGAGCTGTTTTTT. The chain joins TRBV4-1 to TRBJ2-2, with D possibly being TRBD2 (5 bases). From germline, CDR1 is MGHRA and CDR2 YSYEKL. V was shortened by 6 bases and J by 3 bases, with 17 bases between the two germline ends. The CDR3 covers 16 residues.